The source of this T cell receptor (beta chain) is a study of long-term antiretroviral therapy in people with HIV. It was version v3.0 of the immunoSEQ assay that was run at survey level. Clones were sequenced by immunoSEQ multiplex PCR, and TCRdb holds only the in-frame ones, with some missing. The table has around 25,000 clones, about 86% seen once. Germline CDR1 is GTSNPN and CDR2 is SVGIG (reference sequence). CDR3 length: 15 amino acids. V was shortened by 4 bases and J by 2 bases, with 14 bases between the two germline ends. A minimum of one pre-ART and two post-ART PBMC samples existed for each donor.

Sequenced here: unsorted PBMCs, sampled about 4.5 years after starting antiretroviral therapy. V is TRBV30 and J is TRBJ2-2, with no clear D. The TCR was taken from a man aged 25 to 40 with HIV. For the CDR3, the DNA is TGTGCCTGGACCCTTAGCTGGCAAAACACCGGGGAGCTGTTTTTT. Its protein is CAWTLSWQNTGELFF.